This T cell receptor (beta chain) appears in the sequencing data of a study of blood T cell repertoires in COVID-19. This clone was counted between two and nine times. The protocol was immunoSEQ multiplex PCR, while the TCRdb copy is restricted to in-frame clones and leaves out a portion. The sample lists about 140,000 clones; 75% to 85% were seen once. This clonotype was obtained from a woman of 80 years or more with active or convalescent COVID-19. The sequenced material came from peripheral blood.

The CDR3 loop is CASSSQGRRSSPLHF. The DNA of the CDR3 is TGCGCCAGCAGCTCACAGGGGCGGAGGAGTTCACCCCTCCACTTT. The V gene is TRBV5-1, the J gene TRBJ1-6, with 7 bases matching TRBD1. Germline V gives CDR1 SGHRS, CDR2 YFSETQ. Losses at the gene ends were 3 bases for V and 9 bases for J; bases not matched to a gene: 9. The CDR3 has 15 residues.